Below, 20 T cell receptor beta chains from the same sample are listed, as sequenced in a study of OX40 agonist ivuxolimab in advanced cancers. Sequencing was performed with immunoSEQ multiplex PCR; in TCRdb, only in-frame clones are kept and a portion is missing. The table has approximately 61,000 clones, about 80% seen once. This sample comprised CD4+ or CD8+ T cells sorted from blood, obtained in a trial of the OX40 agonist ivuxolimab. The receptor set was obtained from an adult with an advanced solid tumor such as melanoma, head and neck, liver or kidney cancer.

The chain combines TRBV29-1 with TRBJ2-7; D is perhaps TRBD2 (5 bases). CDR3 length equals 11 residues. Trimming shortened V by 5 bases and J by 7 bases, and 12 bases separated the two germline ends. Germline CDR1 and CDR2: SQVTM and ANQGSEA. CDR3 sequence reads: CSVLATGEQYF. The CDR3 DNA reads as TGCAGCGTTTTAGCAACGGGGGAGCAGTACTTC.

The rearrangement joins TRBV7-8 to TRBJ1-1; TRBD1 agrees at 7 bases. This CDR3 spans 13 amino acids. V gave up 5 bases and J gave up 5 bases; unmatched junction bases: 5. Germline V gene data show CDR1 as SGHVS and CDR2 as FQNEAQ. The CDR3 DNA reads TGTGCCAGCAGCCGGACAGGTCCAACTGAAGCTTTCTTT. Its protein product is CASSRTGPTEAFF.

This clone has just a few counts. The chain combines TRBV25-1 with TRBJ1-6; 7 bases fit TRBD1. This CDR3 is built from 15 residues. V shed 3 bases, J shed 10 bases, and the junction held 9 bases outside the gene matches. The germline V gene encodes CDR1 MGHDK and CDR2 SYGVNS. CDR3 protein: CASSDSTGDWSPLHF. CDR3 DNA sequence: TGTGCCAGCAGTGATTCCACAGGGGATTGGTCACCCCTCCACTTT.

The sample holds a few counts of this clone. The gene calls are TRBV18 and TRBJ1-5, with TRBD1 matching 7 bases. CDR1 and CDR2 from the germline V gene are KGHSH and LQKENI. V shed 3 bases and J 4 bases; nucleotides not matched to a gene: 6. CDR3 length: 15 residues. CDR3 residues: CASSPQGVGNQPQHF. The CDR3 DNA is TGTGCCAGCTCACCCCAGGGGGTCGGAAATCAGCCCCAGCATTTT.

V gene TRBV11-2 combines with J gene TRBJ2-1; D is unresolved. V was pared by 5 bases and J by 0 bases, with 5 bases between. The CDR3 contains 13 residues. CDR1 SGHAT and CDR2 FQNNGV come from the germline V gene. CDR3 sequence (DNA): TGTGCCAGCAGCCTGAGCTCCTACAATGAGCAGTTCTTC. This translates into CASSLSSYNEQFF.

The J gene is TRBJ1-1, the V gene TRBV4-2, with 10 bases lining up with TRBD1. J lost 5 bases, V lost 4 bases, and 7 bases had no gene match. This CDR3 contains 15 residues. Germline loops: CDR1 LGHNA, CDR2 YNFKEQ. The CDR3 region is CASSPHQGQGTEAFF. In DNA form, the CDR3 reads TGTGCCAGCAGCCCCCACCAGGGACAGGGGACTGAAGCTTTCTTT.

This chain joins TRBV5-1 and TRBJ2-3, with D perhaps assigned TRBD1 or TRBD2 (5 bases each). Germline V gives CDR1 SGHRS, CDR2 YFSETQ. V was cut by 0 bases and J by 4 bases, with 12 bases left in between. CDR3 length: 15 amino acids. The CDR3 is CASSLGAGRADTQYF. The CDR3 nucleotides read TGCGCCAGCAGCTTGGGGGCAGGGCGGGCAGATACGCAGTATTTT.

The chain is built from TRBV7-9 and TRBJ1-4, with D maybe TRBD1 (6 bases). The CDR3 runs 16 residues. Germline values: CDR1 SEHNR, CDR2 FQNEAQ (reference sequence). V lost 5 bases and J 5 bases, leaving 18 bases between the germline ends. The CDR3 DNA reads TGTGCCAGCAGCCCAGGGGATGGAGGGTCGAATGAAAAACTGTTTTTT. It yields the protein CASSPGDGGSNEKLFF.

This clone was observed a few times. CDR3 coding DNA: TGTGCCAGCAGCTCTATGCTTGGACAGGGGAATTACAATGAGCAGTTCTTC. This codes for CASSSMLGQGNYNEQFF. The chain links TRBV5-4 to TRBJ2-1, with 9 bases lining up with TRBD1. V lost 3 bases and J lost 4; bases outside the gene matches: 11. CDR1 is SGHNT and CDR2 is YYREEE in the germline V gene (reference sequence). The CDR3 is made up of 17 amino acids.

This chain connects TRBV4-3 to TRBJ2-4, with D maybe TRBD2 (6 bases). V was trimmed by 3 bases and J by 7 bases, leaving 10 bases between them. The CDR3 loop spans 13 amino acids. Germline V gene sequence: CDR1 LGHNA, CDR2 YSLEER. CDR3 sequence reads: CASSHAAGNIQYF. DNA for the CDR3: TGCGCCAGCAGCCACGCCGCGGGGAACATTCAGTACTTC.

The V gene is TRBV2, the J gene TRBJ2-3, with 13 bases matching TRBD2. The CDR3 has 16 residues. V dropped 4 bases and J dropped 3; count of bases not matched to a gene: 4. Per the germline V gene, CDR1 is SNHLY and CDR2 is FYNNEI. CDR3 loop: CASSAGLAGITDTQYF. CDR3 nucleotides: TGTGCCAGCAGTGCGGGACTAGCGGGAATTACAGATACGCAGTATTTT. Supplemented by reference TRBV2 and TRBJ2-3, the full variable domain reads EPEVTQTPSHQVTQMGQEVILRCVPISNHLYFYWYRQILGQKVEFLVSFYNNEISEKSEIFDDQFSVERPDGSNFTLKIRSTKLEDSAMYFCASSAGLAGITDTQYFGPGTRLTVL.

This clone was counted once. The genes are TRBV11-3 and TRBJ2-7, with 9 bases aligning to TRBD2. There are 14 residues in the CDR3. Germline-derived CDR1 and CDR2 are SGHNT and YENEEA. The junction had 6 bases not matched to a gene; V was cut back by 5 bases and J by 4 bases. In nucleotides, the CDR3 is TGTGCCAGCAGCCCCGCTAGCGGGGTTTACGAGCAGTACTTC. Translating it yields CASSPASGVYEQYF.

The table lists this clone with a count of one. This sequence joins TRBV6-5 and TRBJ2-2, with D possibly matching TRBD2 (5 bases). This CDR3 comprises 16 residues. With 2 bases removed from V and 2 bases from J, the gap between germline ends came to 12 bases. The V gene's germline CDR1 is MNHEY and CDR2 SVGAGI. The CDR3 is CASSYKRLTNTGELFF. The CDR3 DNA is TGTGCCAGCAGTTACAAGCGGCTGACCAACACCGGGGAGCTGTTTTTT.

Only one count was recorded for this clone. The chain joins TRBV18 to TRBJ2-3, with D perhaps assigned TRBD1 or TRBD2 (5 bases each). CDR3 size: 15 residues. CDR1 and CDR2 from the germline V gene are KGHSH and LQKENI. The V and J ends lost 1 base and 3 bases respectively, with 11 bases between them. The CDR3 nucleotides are TGTGCCAGCTCACCACTAGAGGGGCCGACAGATACGCAGTATTTT. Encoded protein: CASSPLEGPTDTQYF.

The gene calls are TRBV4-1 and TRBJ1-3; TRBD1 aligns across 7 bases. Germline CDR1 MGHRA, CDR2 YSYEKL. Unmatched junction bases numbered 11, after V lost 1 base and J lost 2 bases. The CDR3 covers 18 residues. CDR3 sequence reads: CASSQAPTGNLPGNTIYF. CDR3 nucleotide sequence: TGCGCCAGCAGCCAAGCGCCGACAGGGAATTTGCCTGGAAACACCATATATTTT.

CDR3 coding DNA: TGCGCCAGCAGCCAAGTGACGGGGGACTCCTACGAGCAGTACTTC. This sequence encodes CASSQVTGDSYEQYF. J is TRBJ2-7 and V is TRBV4-3; D perhaps matches TRBD2 (6 bases). V lost 1 base to trimming and J lost 0 bases, with 10 bases between them. The germline V gene has CDR1 LGHNA and CDR2 YSLEER. The CDR3 loop spans 15 amino acids.

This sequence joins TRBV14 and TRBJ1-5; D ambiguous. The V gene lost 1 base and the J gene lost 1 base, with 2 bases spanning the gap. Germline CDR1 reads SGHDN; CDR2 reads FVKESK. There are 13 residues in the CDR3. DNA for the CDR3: TGTGCCAGCAGCCAAGCGAGCAATCAGCCCCAGCATTTT. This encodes CASSQASNQPQHF. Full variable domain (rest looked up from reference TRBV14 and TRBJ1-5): EAGVTQFPSHSVIEKGQTVTLRCDPISGHDNLYWYRRVMGKEIKFLLHFVKESKQDESGMPNNRFLAERTGGTYSTLKVQPAELEDSGVYFCASSQASNQPQHFGDGTRLSIL.

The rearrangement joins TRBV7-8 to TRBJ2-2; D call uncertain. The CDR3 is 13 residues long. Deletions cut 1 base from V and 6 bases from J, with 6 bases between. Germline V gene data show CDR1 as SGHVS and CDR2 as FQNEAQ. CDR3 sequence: CASSLVGSGELFF. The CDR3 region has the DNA TGTGCCAGCAGCTTAGTTGGGTCCGGGGAGCTGTTTTTT.

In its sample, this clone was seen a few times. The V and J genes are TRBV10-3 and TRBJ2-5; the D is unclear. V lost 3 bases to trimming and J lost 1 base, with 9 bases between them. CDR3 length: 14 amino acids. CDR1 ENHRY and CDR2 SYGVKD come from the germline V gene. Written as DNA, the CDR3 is TGTGCCATCAGTGACTCACGGGCCCAAGAGACCCAGTACTTC. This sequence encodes CAISDSRAQETQYF.

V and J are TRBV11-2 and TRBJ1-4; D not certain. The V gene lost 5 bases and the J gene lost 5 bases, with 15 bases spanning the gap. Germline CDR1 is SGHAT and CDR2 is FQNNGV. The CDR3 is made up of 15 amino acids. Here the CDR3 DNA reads TGTGCCAGCAGCGTTCGACAAGTCTTAAATGAAAAACTGTTTTTT. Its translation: CASSVRQVLNEKLFF.